Presented here are 21 T cell receptor beta chains from one specimen sequenced in a study of blood T cell repertoires in COVID-19. Sequenced by immunoSEQ multiplex PCR; TCRdb stores in-frame clones only, minus some. The top ten clones hold roughly 10% of a sample with around 280,000 clones, 85% to 90% of them seen once. Input material: peripheral blood. These receptors originate from a woman aged 25 to 39 with COVID-19, enrolled during active disease.

This clone has only a few counts. The chain recombines TRBV28 with TRBJ2-7; 9 bases fit TRBD1. Germline CDR1 and CDR2: MDHEN and SYDVKM. CDR3 size: 14 residues. V lost 11 bases and J lost 4; bases outside the gene matches: 12. For the CDR3, the DNA is TGTGCCGGGGGGACAGGGTCCACTCTATACGAGCAGTACTTC. Residues: CAGGTGSTLYEQYF.

The chain couples TRBV7-9 to TRBJ2-3; a weak D match, TRBD1 (6 bases). The CDR3 consists of 17 residues. With 2 bases removed from V and 5 bases from J, the gap between germline ends came to 20 bases. Germline loops: CDR1 SEHNR, CDR2 FQNEAQ (reference sequence). The CDR3 nucleotides read TGTGCCAGCAGCTTAAACGGACAGTTGTTAGTGGGAGATACGCAGTATTTT. Residues: CASSLNGQLLVGDTQYF.

V and J are TRBV24-1 and TRBJ1-1; D ambiguous. Germline V gene sequence: CDR1 KGHDR, CDR2 SFDVKD. Trimming cost V 1 base and J 5 bases, with 13 bases left between them. There are 15 residues in the CDR3. The CDR3 protein is CATSDFPTGNTEAFF. CDR3 DNA sequence: TGTGCCACCAGTGATTTCCCGACCGGGAATACTGAAGCTTTCTTT.

This sequence joins TRBV25-1 and TRBJ2-1; 8 nucleotides line up with TRBD1. The CDR3 runs to 18 residues. Germline CDR1 MGHDK, CDR2 SYGVNS. V was pared by 5 bases and J by 10 bases, with 22 bases of the junction left unmatched. This CDR3 reads CASSTHMSGTGISGEQFF. The CDR3 DNA follows: TGTGCCAGCAGTACCCATATGTCCGGGACAGGAATCTCGGGGGAGCAGTTCTTC.

The V and J genes are TRBV6-5 and TRBJ2-5; D is unclear. V lost 6 bases and J 2 bases, leaving 4 bases between the germline ends. CDR1 is MNHEY and CDR2 is SVGAGI in the germline V gene. The CDR3 sequence is 11 residues long. This chain's CDR3 is CASRTQETQYF. In DNA, the CDR3 is TGTGCCAGCAGGACTCAAGAGACCCAGTACTTC.

The J gene is TRBJ1-2, the V gene TRBV20-1, with D hard to call. Germline loops: CDR1 DFQATT, CDR2 SNEGSKA (reference sequence). The CDR3 runs to 10 residues. The V end was cut by 6 bases, the J end by 7 bases, with 9 bases between. CDR3 protein: CSALEFGYTF. The CDR3, as DNA: TGCAGTGCCCTTGAGTTTGGCTACACCTTC.

The J gene is TRBJ2-7, the V gene TRBV6-5, with TRBD2 as a possible D gene (5 bases). The germline V gene encodes CDR1 MNHEY and CDR2 SVGAGI. The ends were cut back, 6 bases at V and 4 bases at J, with 16 bases in the middle. The CDR3 has 14 residues. The CDR3 protein is CASRTGIRFYEQYF. CDR3 bases: TGTGCCAGCAGAACCGGGATCAGGTTTTACGAGCAGTACTTC.

The gene calls are TRBV3-1 (or the pseudogene TRBV3-2) and TRBJ1-2; 8 bases match TRBD1. The CDR3 contains 13 residues. Germline CDR1 LGHDT, CDR2 YNNKEL (reference sequence). V dropped 6 bases and J dropped 8; count of bases not matched to a gene: 8. CDR3 loop: CASRWGQERGYTF. CDR3 nucleotides: TGTGCCAGCAGATGGGGACAGGAGAGGGGCTACACCTTC.

The gene calls are TRBV27 and TRBJ1-2; D might be TRBD1 (5 bases). Trimming left V 0 bases short and J 2 bases short, with 7 bases between. Per the germline V gene, CDR1 is MNHEY and CDR2 is SMNVEV (reference sequence). CDR3 size: 14 residues. CDR3 amino acids: CASSLSGQNYGYTF. The CDR3 DNA is TGTGCCAGCAGTTTATCGGGGCAGAACTATGGCTACACCTTC.

The chain is built from TRBV3-1 (or the pseudogene TRBV3-2) and TRBJ1-1; tentative D call: TRBD1 (6 bases). The CDR3 totals 13 residues. Trimming took off 0 bases at V and 6 bases at J, with 8 bases between the two ends. Germline V gene sequence: CDR1 LGHDT, CDR2 YNNKEL (reference sequence). CDR3 residues: CASSQEQGAEAFF. In DNA, the CDR3 is TGTGCCAGCAGCCAAGAACAGGGCGCTGAAGCTTTCTTT.

The J gene is TRBJ1-1, the V gene TRBV11-3; D remains unclear. This CDR3 spans 11 amino acids. Looked up from germline, CDR1 is SGHNT and CDR2 is YENEEA. V lost 5 bases and J lost 3, with 4 bases in between. The CDR3: CASSRDTEAFF. The CDR3 bases are TGTGCCAGCAGCCGAGACACTGAAGCTTTCTTT.

This chain uses TRBV15 with TRBJ2-3, with TRBD2 matching over 9 bases. This CDR3 has 17 amino acids. V was clipped by 0 bases and J by 3 bases; unmatched bases: 7. The germline CDR1 and CDR2 sequences are LNHNV and YYDKDF (reference sequence). CDR3 bases: TGTGCCACCAGCAGAGATAATCTAGCGGGGAGGACAGATACGCAGTATTTT. This sequence encodes CATSRDNLAGRTDTQYF.

The rearrangement links TRBV4-1 to TRBJ1-1; the match to TRBD1 covers 9 bases. V shed 2 bases and J 1 base; nucleotides not matched to a gene: 8. Germline V gives CDR1 MGHRA, CDR2 YSYEKL. The CDR3 totals 17 residues. Written as DNA, the CDR3 is TGCGCCAGCAGCCAAAGAGGACAGGGGCCACCGAACACTGAAGCTTTCTTT. Amino acids: CASSQRGQGPPNTEAFF.

Of note for this clone: This sample also contains other DNA sequences that code for the same CDR3. The genes are TRBV12-3 or TRBV12-4 and TRBJ1-1, with 7 bases fitting TRBD1. Trimming removed 6 bases from V and 1 base from J; junction bases left unmatched: 2. The CDR3 is made up of 13 amino acids. CDR3 coding DNA: TGTGCCAGCAGCTGGACAGGGAACACTGAAGCTTTCTTT. Amino acid sequence: CASSWTGNTEAFF.

The V call is TRBV19, the J call TRBJ2-6; TRBD1 might be the D (5 bases). Germline assignment: CDR1 LNHDA and CDR2 SQIVND (reference sequence). Deletions cut 6 bases from V and 0 bases from J, with 18 bases between. There are 18 residues in the CDR3. CDR3 residues: CASSNINPTVSGANVLTF. The CDR3 nucleotides are TGTGCCAGTAGCAACATCAACCCGACAGTCTCTGGGGCCAACGTCCTGACTTTC.

The rearrangement joins TRBV29-1 to TRBJ2-2; D may be TRBD2 (5 bases). CDR3 size: 13 residues. Germline assignment: CDR1 SQVTM and CDR2 ANQGSEA. V was trimmed by 7 bases and J by 2 bases, leaving 11 bases between them. The CDR3 nucleotides read TGCAGCGCGGAGCGGAGAAACACCGGGGAGCTGTTTTTT. This sequence encodes CSAERRNTGELFF.

The rearrangement links TRBV12-3 or TRBV12-4 to TRBJ1-1; D not certain. The V and J ends lost 3 bases and 4 bases respectively, with 6 bases between them. CDR3 size: 12 residues. The DNA for the CDR3 is TGTGCCAGCAGTTTGGCTTCCACTGAAGCTTTCTTT. This codes for CASSLASTEAFF.

V gene TRBV15 combines with J gene TRBJ2-3; 8 bases map to TRBD1. The CDR3 covers 14 residues. Trimming removed 4 bases from V and 2 bases from J; junction bases left unmatched: 2. Germline assignment: CDR1 LNHNV and CDR2 YYDKDF (reference sequence). CDR3 DNA sequence: TGTGCCACCAGCATGGACAGGGCCACAGATACGCAGTATTTT. It yields the protein CATSMDRATDTQYF.

The V and J genes are TRBV9 and TRBJ1-6; 9 bases map to TRBD1. Germline V lookup: CDR1 SGDLS, CDR2 YYNGEE. J gave up 11 bases and V 3 bases, and 12 bases lay outside the gene matches. This CDR3 is 16 amino acids long. The CDR3 DNA reads as TGTGCCAGCAGCGAGTATCTTGGGACAGGGACTCCACCCCTCCACTTT. Its protein product is CASSEYLGTGTPPLHF.

Worth noting for this clone: Other DNA sequences in this specimen translate into the identical CDR3. In DNA, the CDR3 is TGTGCCAGCAGGGGGACAGGGGTGCAGCCCCAGCATTTT. This gives the protein CASRGTGVQPQHF. This sequence joins TRBV6-5 and TRBJ1-5; 10 bases align to TRBD1. Germline CDR1 and CDR2: MNHEY and SVGAGI. With 6 bases clipped from V and 7 bases from J, the junction kept 3 bases outside the gene matches. The CDR3 consists of 13 residues.

J is TRBJ2-7 and V is TRBV5-1; D might be TRBD1 (6 bases). CDR3 length equals 17 residues. The V and J ends lost 1 base and 8 bases respectively, with 25 bases between them. The V gene's germline CDR1 is SGHRS and CDR2 YFSETQ. The CDR3 loop reads CASSLHSPGQVRYKQYF. CDR3 sequence (DNA): TGCGCCAGCAGCTTGCATTCCCCGGGACAAGTGAGATACAAGCAGTACTTC.